The T cell receptor (beta chain) described here comes from a study of control samples from healthy donors and cancer patients. The CDR3 length is 17 residues. V was cut by 4 bases and J by 0 bases, with 17 bases left in between. Germline V gene data show CDR1 as SGHDT and CDR2 as YYEEEE. Sequencing was performed with immunoSEQ multiplex PCR; in TCRdb, only in-frame clones are kept and a portion is missing. The data hold about 73,000 clones, with roughly 91% observed a single time. This sequence was found in a man aged 60-69 years with lung cancer. Sequenced input: PBMCs. The chain uses TRBV5-6 and TRBJ1-3; no clear D gene. The CDR3 DNA reads TGTGCCAGCAGCCCCTACGGGGAACTACCCTCTGGAAACACCATATATTTT. It yields the protein CASSPYGELPSGNTIYF. The full variable domain, rest sourced from reference TRBV5-6 and TRBJ1-3, is DAGVTQSPTHLIKTRGQQVTLRCSPKSGHDTVSWYQQALGQGPQFIFQYYEEEERQRGNFPDRFSGHQFPNYSSELNVNALLLGDSALYLCASSPYGELPSGNTIYFGEGSWLTVV.